This T cell receptor (beta chain) was sequenced in a study of cytomegalovirus exposure and HLA in healthy donors. This PCR relied on a set of 60 Vbeta primers and 13 Jbeta primers. Some clones are missing from TCRdb's copy, which holds only in-frame ones; the method was immunoSEQ multiplex PCR. The table has about 150,000 clones, roughly 84% seen once. CDR3 length: 15 residues. The germline CDR1 and CDR2 sequences are MNHNY and SVGAGI (reference sequence). The V end lost 8 bases, the J end lost 0 bases, and 14 bases lay between the germline ends. This sequence originates from a man between 50 and 59 years old in good health and CMV-seropositive. The V call is TRBV6-6, the J call TRBJ2-1; TRBD2 might be the D (6 bases). Source material: PBMCs. Here the CDR3 reads CASLRGRSSYNEQFF. In DNA, the CDR3 is TGTGCCAGCCTGCGGGGTAGGAGCTCCTACAATGAGCAGTTCTTC.